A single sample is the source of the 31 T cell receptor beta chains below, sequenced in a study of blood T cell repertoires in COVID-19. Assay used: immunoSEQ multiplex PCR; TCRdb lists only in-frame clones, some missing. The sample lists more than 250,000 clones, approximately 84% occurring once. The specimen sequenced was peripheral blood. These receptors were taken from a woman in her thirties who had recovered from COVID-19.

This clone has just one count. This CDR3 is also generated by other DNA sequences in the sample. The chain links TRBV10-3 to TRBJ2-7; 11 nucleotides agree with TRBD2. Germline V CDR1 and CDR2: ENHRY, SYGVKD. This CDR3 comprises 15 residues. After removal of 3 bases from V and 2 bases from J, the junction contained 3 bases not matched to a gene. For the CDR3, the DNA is TGTGCCATCAGTGAATCGACTAGCGGGACCTACGAGCAGTACTTC. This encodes CAISESTSGTYEQYF.

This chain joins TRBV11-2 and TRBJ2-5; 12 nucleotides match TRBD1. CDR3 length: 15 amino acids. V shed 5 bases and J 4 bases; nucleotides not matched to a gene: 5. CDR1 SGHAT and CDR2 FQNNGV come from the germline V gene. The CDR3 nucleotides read TGTGCCAGCAGCCTAGGGACAGGGGGCAGAGAGACCCAGTACTTC. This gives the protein CASSLGTGGRETQYF.

For the CDR3, the DNA is TGTGCCAGCTCGGGCTCGGGACAGGGGGCTAACGAGCAGTACTTC. Protein product: CASSGSGQGANEQYF. The V and J genes are TRBV18 and TRBJ2-7, with 12 bases that match TRBD1. The germline gives CDR1 KGHSH, CDR2 LQKENI. Germline trimming cut 6 bases from V and 5 bases from J; bases unmatched to any gene: 8. The CDR3 runs 15 residues.

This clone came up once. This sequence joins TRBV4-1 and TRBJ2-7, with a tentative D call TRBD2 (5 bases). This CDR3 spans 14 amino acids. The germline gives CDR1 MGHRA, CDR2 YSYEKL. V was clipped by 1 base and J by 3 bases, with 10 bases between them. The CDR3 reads CASSQGPGSYEQYF. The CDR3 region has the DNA TGCGCCAGCAGCCAAGGACCGGGGAGCTACGAGCAGTACTTC.

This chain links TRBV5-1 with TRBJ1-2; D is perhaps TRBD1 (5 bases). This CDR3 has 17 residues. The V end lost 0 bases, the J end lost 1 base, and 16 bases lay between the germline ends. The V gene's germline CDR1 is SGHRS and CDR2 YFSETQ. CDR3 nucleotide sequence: TGCGCCAGCAGCTTGGTTGGCGCAGGGTGGGGTAACTATGGCTACACCTTC. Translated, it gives CASSLVGAGWGNYGYTF.

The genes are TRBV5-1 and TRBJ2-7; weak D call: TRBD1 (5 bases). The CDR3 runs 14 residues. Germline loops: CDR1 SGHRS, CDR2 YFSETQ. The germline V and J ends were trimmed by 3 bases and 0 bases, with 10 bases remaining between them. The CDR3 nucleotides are TGCGCCAGCAGCTCGCAGGGAAGCTCCTACGAGCAGTACTTC. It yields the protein CASSSQGSSYEQYF.

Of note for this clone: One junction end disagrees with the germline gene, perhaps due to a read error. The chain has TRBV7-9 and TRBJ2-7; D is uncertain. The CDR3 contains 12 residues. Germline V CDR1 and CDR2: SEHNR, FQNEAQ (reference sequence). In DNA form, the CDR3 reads TGTGCCAGCACCTTAGACTCGCCCGAGCAGTACTTC. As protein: CASTLDSPEQYF.

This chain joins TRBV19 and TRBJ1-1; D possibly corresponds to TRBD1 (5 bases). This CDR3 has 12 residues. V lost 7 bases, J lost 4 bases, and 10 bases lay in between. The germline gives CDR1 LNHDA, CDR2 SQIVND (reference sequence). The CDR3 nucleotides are TGTGCCAGTACCTCGGGGGTCACTGAAGCTTTCTTT. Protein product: CASTSGVTEAFF.

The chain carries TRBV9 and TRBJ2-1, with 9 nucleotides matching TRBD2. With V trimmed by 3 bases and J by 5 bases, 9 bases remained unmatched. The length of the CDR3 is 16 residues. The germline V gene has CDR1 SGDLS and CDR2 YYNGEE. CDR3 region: CASSAQLAGINNEQFF. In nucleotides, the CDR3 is TGTGCCAGCAGCGCCCAACTAGCGGGCATCAACAATGAGCAGTTCTTC.

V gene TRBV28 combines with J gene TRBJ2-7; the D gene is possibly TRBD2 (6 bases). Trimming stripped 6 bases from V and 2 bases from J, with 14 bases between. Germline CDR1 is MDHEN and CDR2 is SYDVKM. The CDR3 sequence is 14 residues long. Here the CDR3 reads CASSRRDLAYEQYF. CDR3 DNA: TGTGCCAGCAGCCGCAGGGACTTAGCCTACGAGCAGTACTTC.

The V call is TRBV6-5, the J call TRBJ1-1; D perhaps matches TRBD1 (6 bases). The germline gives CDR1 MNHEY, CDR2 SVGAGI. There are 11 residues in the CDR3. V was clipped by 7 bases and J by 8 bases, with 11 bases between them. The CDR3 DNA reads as TGTGCCAGCACCAGAGACAGGGAAGCTTTCTTT. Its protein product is CASTRDREAFF.

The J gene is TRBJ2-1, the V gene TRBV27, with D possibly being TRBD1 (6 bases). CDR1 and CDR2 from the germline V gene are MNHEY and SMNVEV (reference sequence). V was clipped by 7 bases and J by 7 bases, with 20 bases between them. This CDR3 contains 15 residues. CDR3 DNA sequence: TGTGCCAGCACCCCATGGGCAGGGGCTTTAAATGAGCAGTTCTTC. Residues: CASTPWAGALNEQFF.

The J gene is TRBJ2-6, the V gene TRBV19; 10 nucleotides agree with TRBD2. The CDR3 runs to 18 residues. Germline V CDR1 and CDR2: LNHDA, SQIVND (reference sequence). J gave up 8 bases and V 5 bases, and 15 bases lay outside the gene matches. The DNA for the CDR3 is TGTGCCAGTAGTTTTCTGGGTAAGCGGGAGGGCCTAACCAACGTCCTGACTTTC. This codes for CASSFLGKREGLTNVLTF.

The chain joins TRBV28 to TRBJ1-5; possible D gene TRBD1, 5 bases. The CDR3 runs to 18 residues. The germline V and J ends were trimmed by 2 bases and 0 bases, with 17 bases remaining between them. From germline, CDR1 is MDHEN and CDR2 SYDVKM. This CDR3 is CASSLPGMGGSSNQPQHF. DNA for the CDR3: TGTGCCAGCAGTTTACCGGGAATGGGGGGTAGTAGCAATCAGCCCCAGCATTTT. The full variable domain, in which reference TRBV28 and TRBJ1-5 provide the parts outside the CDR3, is DVKVTQSSRYLVKRTGEKVFLECVQDMDHENMFWYRQDPGLGLRLIYFSYDVKMKEKGDIPEGYSVSREKKERFSLILESASTNQTSMYLCASSLPGMGGSSNQPQHFGDGTRLSIL.

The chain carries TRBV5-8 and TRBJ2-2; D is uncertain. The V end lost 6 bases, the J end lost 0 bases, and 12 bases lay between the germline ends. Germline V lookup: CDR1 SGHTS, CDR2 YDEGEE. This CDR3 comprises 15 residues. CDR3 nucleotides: TGTGCCAGCATCCTACGCCGGGCGAACACCGGGGAGCTGTTTTTT. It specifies CASILRRANTGELFF.

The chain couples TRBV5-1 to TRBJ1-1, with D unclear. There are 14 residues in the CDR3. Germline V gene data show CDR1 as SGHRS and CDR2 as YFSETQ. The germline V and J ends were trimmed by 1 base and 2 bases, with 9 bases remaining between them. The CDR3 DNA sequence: TGCGCCAGCAGCTTGCAGGTGAGCAACACTGAAGCTTTCTTT. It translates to CASSLQVSNTEAFF.

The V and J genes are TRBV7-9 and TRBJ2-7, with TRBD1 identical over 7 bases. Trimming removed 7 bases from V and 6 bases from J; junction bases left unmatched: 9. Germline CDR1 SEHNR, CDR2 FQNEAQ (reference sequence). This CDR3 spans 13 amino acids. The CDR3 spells CASMITGVSEQYF. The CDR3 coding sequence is TGTGCCAGCATGATAACAGGGGTCTCCGAGCAGTACTTC.

The chain's CDR3 is CASSLVRQTRTNEKLFF. DNA for the CDR3: TGTGCCAGCAGCTTAGTACGCCAAACTCGTACTAATGAAAAACTGTTTTTT. The chain joins TRBV11-2 to TRBJ1-4; the D is unclear. The V end was cut by 1 base, the J end by 2 bases, with 14 bases between. The CDR3 spans 17 residues. CDR1 is SGHAT and CDR2 is FQNNGV in the germline V gene.

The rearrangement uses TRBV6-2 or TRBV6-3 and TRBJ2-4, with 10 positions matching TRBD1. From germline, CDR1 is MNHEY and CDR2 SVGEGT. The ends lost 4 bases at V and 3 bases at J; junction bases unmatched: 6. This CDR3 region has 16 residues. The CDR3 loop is CASSSSTGGLKNIQYF. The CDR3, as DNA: TGTGCCAGCAGTTCCTCGACAGGGGGCCTCAAAAACATTCAGTACTTC.

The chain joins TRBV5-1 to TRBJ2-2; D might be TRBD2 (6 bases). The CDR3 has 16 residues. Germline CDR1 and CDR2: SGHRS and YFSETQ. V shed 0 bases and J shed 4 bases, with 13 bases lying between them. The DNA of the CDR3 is TGCGCCAGCAGCTTGGGTGCTAGCGTAATCACCGGGGAGCTGTTTTTT. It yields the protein CASSLGASVITGELFF.

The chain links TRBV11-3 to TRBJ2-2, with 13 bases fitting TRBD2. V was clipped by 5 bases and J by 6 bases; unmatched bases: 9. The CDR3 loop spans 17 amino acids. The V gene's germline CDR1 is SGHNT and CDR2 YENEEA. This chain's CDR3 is CASSTWTSGSGAGELFF. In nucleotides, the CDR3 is TGTGCCAGCAGCACTTGGACTAGCGGGAGTGGGGCCGGGGAGCTGTTTTTT. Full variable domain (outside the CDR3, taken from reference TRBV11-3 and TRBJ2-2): EAGVVQSPRYKIIEKKQPVAFWCNPISGHNTLYWYLQNLGQGPELLIRYENEEAVDDSQLPKDRFSAERLKGVDSTLKIQPAELGDSAVYLCASSTWTSGSGAGELFFGEGSRLTVL.

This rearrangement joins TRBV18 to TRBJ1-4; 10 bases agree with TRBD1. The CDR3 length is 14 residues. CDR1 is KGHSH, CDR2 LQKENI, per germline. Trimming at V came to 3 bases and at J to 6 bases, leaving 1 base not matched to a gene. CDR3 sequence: CASSPTGGDEKLFF. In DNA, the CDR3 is TGTGCCAGCTCACCGACAGGGGGCGATGAAAAACTGTTTTTT. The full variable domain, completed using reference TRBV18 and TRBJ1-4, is NAGVMQNPRHLVRRRGQEARLRCSPMKGHSHVYWYRQLPEEGLKFMVYLQKENIIDESGMPKERFSAEFPKEGPSILRIQQVVRGDSAAYFCASSPTGGDEKLFFGSGTQLSVL.

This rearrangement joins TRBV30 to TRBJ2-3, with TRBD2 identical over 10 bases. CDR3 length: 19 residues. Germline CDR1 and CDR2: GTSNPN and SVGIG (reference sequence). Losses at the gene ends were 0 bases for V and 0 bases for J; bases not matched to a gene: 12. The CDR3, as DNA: TGTGCCTGGAGTGTAGGGCTAGCGGGGGACCTCTTTAGCACAGATACGCAGTATTTT. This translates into CAWSVGLAGDLFSTDTQYF.

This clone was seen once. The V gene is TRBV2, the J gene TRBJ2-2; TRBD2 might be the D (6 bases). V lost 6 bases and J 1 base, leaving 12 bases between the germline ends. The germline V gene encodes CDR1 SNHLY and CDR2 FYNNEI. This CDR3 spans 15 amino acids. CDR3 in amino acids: CASRTTSRNTGELFF. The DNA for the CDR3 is TGTGCCAGCAGGACCACTAGCAGGAACACCGGGGAGCTGTTTTTT.

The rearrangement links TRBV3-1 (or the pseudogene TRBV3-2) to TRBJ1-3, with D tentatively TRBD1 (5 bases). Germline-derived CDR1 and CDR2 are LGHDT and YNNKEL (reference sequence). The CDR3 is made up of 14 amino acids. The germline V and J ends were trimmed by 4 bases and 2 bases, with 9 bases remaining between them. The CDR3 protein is CASSPGEAGNTIYF. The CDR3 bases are TGTGCCAGCAGCCCGGGGGAGGCTGGAAACACCATATATTTT.

CDR3 DNA: TGTGCCAGCAGCTTGCCCCAGGACTATAGGAACGAGCAGTACTTC. This gives the protein CASSLPQDYRNEQYF. The gene calls are TRBV5-8 and TRBJ2-7, with D perhaps matching TRBD2 (6 bases). CDR3 size: 15 residues. Germline V gene data show CDR1 as SGHTS and CDR2 as YDEGEE. Trimming cost V 1 base and J 5 bases, with 16 bases left between them. Full variable domain (missing parts from reference TRBV5-8 and TRBJ2-7): EAGVTQSPTHLIKTRGQQATLRCSPISGHTSVYWYQQALGLGLQFLLWYDEGEERNRGNFPPRFSGRQFPNYSSELNVNALELEDSALYLCASSLPQDYRNEQYFGPGTRLTVT.

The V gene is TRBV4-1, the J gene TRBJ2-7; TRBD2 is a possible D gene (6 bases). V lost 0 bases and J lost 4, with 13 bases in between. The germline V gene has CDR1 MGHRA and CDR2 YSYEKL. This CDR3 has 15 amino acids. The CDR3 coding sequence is TGCGCCAGCAGCCAAGAGATCAGGGACTCTTACGAGCAGTACTTC. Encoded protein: CASSQEIRDSYEQYF.

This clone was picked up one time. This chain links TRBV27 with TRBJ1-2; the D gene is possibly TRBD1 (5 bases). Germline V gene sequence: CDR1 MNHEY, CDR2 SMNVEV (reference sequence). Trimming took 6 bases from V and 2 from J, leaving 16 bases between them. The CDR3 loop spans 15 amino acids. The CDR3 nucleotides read TGTGCCAGCAGCCCGGGACTGGAGCTAAACTATGGCTACACCTTC. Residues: CASSPGLELNYGYTF.

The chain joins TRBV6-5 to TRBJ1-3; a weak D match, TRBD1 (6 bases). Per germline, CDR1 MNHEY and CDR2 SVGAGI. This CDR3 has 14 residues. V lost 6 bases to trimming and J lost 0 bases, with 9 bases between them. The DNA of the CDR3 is TGTGCCAGCAGCCCAGGGGTCTCTGGAAACACCATATATTTT. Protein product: CASSPGVSGNTIYF.

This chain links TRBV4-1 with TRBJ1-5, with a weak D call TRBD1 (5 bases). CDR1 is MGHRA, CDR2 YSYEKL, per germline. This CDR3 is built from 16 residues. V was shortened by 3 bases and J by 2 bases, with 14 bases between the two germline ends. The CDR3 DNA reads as TGCGCCAGCAGCCAGGGACCGGGGGTAGGCAATCAGCCCCAGCATTTT. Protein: CASSQGPGVGNQPQHF.

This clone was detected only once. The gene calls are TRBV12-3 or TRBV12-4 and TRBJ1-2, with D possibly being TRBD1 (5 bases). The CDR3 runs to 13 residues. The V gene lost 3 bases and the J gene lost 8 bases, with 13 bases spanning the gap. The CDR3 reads CASSFKTAWGYTF. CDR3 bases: TGTGCCAGCAGTTTTAAGACAGCTTGGGGCTACACCTTC.